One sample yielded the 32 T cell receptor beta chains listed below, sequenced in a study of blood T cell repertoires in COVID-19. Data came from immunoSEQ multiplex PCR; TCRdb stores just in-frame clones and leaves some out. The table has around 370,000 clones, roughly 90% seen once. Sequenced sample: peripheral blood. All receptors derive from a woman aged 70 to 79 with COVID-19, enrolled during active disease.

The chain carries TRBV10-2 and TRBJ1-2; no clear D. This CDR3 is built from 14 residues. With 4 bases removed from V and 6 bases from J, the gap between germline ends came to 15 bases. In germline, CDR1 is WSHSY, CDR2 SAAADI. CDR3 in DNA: TGCGCCAGCAGTGCTGGTCAGGCTGGTCATGGCTACACCTTC. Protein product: CASSAGQAGHGYTF.

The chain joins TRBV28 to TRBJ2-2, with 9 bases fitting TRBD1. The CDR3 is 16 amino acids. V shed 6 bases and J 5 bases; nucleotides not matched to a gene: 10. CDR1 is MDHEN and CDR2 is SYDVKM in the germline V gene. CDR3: CASSSRQGGITGELFF. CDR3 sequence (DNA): TGTGCCAGCAGCTCCAGACAGGGGGGGATTACCGGGGAGCTGTTTTTT.

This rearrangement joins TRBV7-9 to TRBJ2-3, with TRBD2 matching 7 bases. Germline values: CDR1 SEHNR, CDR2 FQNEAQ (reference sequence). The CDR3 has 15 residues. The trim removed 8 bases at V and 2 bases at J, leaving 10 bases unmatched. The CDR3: CASRGGGSLTDTQYF. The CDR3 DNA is TGTGCCAGCCGCGGCGGGGGAAGTCTCACAGATACGCAGTATTTT.

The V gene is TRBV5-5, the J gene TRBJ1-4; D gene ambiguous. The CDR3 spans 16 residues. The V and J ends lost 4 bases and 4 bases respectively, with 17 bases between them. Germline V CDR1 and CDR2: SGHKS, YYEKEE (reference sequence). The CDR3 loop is CASSPSGSQINEKLFF. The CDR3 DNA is TGTGCCAGCAGCCCTTCGGGGTCCCAAATTAATGAAAAACTGTTTTTT.

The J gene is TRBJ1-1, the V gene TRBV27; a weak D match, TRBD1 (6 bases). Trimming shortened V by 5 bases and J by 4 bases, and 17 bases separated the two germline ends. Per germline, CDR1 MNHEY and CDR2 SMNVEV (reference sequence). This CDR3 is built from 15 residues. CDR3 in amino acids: CASSGNRAGITEAFF. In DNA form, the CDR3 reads TGTGCCAGCAGTGGGAACAGGGCTGGGATCACTGAAGCTTTCTTT.

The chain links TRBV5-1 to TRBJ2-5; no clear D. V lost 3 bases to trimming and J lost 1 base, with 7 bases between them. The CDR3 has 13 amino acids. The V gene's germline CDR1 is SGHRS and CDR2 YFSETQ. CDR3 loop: CASSWSVQETQYF. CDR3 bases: TGCGCCAGCAGCTGGTCGGTCCAAGAGACCCAGTACTTC. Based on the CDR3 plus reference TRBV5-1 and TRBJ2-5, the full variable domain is KAGVTQTPRYLIKTRGQQVTLSCSPISGHRSVSWYQQTPGQGLQFLFEYFSETQRNKGNFPGRFSGRQFSNSRSEMNVSTLELGDSALYLCASSWSVQETQYFGPGTRLLVL.

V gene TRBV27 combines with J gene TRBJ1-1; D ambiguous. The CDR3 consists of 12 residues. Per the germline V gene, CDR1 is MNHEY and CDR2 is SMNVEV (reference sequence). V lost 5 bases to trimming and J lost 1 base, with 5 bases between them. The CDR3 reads CASSGGNTEAFF. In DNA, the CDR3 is TGTGCCAGCAGTGGCGGGAACACTGAAGCTTTCTTT.

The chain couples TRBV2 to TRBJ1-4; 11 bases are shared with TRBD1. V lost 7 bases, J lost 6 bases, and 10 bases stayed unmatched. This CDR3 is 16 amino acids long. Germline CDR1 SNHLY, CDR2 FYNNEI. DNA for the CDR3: TGTGCCAGCACCGACCTTCGGACAGGGGGCTATGAAAAACTGTTTTTT. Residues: CASTDLRTGGYEKLFF.

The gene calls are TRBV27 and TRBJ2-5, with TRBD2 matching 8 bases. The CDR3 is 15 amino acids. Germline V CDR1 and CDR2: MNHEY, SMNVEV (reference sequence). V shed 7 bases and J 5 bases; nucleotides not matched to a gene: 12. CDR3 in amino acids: CASTALSGGRETQYF. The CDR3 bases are TGTGCCAGCACGGCGTTGAGCGGGGGACGGGAGACCCAGTACTTC.

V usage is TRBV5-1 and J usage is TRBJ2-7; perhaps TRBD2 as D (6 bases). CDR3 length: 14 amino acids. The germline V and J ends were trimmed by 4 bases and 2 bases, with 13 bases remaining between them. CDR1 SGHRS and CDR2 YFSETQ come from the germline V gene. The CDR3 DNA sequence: TGCGCCAGCAGCCCCTGGGGGGTTCCCTACGAGCAGTACTTC. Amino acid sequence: CASSPWGVPYEQYF.

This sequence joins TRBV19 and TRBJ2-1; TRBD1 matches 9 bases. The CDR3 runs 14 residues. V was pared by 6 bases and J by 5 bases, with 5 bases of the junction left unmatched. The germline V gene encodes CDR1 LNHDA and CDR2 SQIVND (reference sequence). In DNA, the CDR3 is TGTGCCAGTAGAGACAGGGGGTCCCACAATGAGCAGTTCTTC. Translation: CASRDRGSHNEQFF. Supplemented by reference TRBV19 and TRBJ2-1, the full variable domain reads DGGITQSPKYLFRKEGQNVTLSCEQNLNHDAMYWYRQDPGQGLRLIYYSQIVNDFQKGDIAEGYSVSREKKESFPLTVTSAQKNPTAFYLCASRDRGSHNEQFFGPGTRLTVL.

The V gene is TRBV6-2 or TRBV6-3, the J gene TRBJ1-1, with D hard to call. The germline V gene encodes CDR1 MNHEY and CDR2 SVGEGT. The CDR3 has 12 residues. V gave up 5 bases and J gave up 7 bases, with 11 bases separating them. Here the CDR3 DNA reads TGTGCCAGCAGTCCCATGACGGGTGAAGCTTTCTTT. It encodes CASSPMTGEAFF.

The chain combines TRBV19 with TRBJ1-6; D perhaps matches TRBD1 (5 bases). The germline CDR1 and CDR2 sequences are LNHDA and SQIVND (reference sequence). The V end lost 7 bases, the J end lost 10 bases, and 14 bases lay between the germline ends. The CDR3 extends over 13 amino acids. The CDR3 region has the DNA TGTGCCAGTAAGGGAGGGGTAGACTCACCCCTCCACTTT. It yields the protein CASKGGVDSPLHF.

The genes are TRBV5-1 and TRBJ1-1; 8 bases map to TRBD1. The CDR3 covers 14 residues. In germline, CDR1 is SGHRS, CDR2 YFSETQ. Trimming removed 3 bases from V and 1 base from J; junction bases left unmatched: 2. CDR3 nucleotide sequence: TGCGCCAGCAGCTGGGGGACAGGGAACACTGAAGCTTTCTTT. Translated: CASSWGTGNTEAFF.

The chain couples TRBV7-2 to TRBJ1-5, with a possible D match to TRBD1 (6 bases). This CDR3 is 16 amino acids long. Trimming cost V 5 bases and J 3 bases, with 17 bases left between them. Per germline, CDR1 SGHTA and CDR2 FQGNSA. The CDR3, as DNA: TGTGCCAGCAGCCGGAACACAGGGATACCCAATCAGCCCCAGCATTTT. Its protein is CASSRNTGIPNQPQHF.

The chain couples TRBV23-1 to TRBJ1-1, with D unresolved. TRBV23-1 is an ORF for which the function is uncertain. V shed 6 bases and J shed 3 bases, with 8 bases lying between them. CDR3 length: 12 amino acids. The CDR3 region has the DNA TGCGCCAGCAGCCCCCGGGACACTGAAGCTTTCTTT. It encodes CASSPRDTEAFF.

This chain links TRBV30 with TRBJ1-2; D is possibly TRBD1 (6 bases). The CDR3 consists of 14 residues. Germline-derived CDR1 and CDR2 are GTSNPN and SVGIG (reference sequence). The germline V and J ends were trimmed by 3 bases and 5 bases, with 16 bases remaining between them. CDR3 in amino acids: CAWRDSGEKYGYTF. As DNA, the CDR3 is TGTGCCTGGAGGGACTCAGGGGAGAAGTATGGCTACACCTTC.

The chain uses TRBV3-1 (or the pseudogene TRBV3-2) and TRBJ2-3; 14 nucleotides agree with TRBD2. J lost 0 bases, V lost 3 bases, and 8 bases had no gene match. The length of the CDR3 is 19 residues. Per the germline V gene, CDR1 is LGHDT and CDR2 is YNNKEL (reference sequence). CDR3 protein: CASSHGTSGGPASTDTQYF. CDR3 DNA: TGTGCCAGCAGCCATGGGACTAGCGGGGGACCCGCTAGCACAGATACGCAGTATTTT.

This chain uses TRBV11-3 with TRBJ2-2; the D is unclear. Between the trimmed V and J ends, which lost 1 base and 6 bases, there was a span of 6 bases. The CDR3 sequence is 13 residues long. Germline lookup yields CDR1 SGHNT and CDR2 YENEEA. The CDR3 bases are TGTGCCAGCAGCTTAGCCCAGGCCGGGGAGCTGTTTTTT. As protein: CASSLAQAGELFF.

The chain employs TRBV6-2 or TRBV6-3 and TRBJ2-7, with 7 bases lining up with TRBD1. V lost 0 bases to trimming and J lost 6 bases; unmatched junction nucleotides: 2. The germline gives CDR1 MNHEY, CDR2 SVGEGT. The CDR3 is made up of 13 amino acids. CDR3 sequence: CASSYSGGGEQYF. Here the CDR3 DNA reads TGTGCCAGCAGTTACTCAGGGGGCGGCGAGCAGTACTTC.

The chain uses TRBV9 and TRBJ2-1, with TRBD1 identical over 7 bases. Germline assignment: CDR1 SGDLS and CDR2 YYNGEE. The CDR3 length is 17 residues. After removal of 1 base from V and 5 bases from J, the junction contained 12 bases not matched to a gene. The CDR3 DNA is TGTGCCAGCAGCGTACCCAGTACAGGGGATCCCCACAATGAGCAGTTCTTC. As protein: CASSVPSTGDPHNEQFF.

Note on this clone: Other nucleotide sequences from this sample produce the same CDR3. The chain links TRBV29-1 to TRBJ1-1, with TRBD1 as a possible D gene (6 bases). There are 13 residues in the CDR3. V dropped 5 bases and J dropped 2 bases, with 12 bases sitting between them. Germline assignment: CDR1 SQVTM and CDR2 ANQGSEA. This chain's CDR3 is CSVRQVLNTEAFF. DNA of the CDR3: TGCAGCGTTAGACAGGTCCTTAACACTGAAGCTTTCTTT.

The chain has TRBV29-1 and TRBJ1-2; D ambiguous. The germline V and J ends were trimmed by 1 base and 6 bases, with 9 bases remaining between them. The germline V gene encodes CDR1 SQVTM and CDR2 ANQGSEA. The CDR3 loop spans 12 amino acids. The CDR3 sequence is CSVEGGGNGYTF. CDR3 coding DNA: TGCAGCGTTGAAGGGGGAGGGAATGGCTACACCTTC.

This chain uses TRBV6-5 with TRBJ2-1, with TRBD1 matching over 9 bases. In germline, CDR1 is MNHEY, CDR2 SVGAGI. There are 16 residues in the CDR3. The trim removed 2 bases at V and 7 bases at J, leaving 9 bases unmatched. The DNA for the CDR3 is TGTGCCAGCAGTTACAACAGGGGACAGGGTGGGAATGAGCAGTTCTTC. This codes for CASSYNRGQGGNEQFF.

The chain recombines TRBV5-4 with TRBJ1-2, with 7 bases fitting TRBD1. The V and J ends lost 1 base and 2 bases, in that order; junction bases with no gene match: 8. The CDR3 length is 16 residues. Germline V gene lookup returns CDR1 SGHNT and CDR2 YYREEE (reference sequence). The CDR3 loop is CASSLPPGRGNYGYTF. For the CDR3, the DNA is TGTGCCAGCAGCTTGCCTCCGGGCAGGGGGAACTATGGCTACACCTTC.

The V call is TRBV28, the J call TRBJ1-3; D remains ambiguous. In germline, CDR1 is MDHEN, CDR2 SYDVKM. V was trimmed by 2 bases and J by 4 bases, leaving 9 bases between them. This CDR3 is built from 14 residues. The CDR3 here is CASSLPGVGNTIYF. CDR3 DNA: TGTGCCAGCAGTTTACCGGGAGTAGGAAACACCATATATTTT.

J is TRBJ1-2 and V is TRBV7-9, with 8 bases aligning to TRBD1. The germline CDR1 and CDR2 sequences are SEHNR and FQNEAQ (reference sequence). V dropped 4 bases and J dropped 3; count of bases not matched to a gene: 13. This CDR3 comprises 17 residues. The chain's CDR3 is CASSSRQGKGAYYGYTF. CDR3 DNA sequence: TGTGCCAGCAGCTCCCGACAGGGGAAGGGGGCCTACTATGGCTACACCTTC.

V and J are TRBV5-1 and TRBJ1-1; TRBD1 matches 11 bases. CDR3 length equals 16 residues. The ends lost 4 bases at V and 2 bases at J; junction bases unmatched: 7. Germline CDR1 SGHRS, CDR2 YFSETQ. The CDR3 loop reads CASSIGQGAPNTEAFF. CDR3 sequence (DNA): TGCGCCAGCAGCATCGGACAGGGGGCGCCTAACACTGAAGCTTTCTTT.

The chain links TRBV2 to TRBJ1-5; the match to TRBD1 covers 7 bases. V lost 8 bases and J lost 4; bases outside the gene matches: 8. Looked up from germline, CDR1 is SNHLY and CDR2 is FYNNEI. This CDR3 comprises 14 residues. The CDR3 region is CASALQGWNQPQHF. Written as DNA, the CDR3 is TGTGCCAGCGCTTTACAGGGGTGGAATCAGCCCCAGCATTTT.

The CDR3 protein is CAISGQGGIQPQHF. CDR3 DNA sequence: TGTGCCATCAGCGGACAGGGAGGGATTCAGCCCCAGCATTTT. The chain employs TRBV10-3 and TRBJ1-5, with 8 bases fitting TRBD1. V trimming: 6 bases; J trimming: 6 bases; junction bases outside the gene matches: 7. Germline assignment: CDR1 ENHRY and CDR2 SYGVKD. This CDR3 is built from 14 residues.

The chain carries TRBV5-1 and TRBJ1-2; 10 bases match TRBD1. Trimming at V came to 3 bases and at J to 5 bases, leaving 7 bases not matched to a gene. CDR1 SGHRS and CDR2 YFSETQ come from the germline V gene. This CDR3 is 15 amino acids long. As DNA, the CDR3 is TGCGCCAGCAGCTCCCCGACAGGGGGCGGGTATGGCTACACCTTC. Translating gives CASSSPTGGGYGYTF.

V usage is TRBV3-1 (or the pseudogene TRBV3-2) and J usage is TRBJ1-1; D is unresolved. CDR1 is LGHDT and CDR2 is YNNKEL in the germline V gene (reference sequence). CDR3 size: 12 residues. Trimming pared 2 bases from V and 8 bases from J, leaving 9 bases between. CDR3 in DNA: TGTGCCAGCAGCCAAATACTCTCCGAAGCTTTCTTT. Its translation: CASSQILSEAFF.